This record concerns one T cell receptor beta chain sequence. The J segment lost 0 bases and the V segment lost 7 bases, leaving 4 bases of the junction unmatched. Germline CDR1 reads SNHLY; CDR2 reads FYNNEI. CDR3 length equals 14 residues. The data belong to a study of OX40 agonist ivuxolimab in advanced cancers. Clones were sequenced by immunoSEQ multiplex PCR, and TCRdb holds only the in-frame ones, with some missing. The sample records around 20,000 clones, about 87% being singletons. This TCR was sampled from an adult with an advanced solid tumor such as melanoma, head and neck, liver or kidney cancer. The material was CD4+ or CD8+ T cells sorted from blood, obtained in a trial of the OX40 agonist ivuxolimab. The rearrangement uses TRBV2 and TRBJ2-3, with 7 bases matching TRBD1. CDR3 amino acids: CASKQGRSTDTQYF. Written as DNA, the CDR3 is TGTGCCAGCAAACAGGGGAGAAGCACAGATACGCAGTATTTT.